The next 16 T cell receptor beta chains were all read from a single sample in a study of blood T cell repertoires in COVID-19. Clones were read by immunoSEQ multiplex PCR, and TCRdb kept only the in-frame ones, dropping some. There are 250,000 to 350,000 clones in the sample; 70% to 90% occur only once, and about 3% lies in the top ten. Material for sequencing was peripheral blood. These receptors originate from a woman in her 30s with active or convalescent COVID-19.

This chain links TRBV28 with TRBJ2-7; 11 nucleotides line up with TRBD2. V lost 5 bases and J lost 2; bases outside the gene matches: 8. The CDR3 has 16 amino acids. In germline, CDR1 is MDHEN, CDR2 SYDVKM. The CDR3 coding sequence is TGTGCCAGCAGTCCTGCTAGCGGGGGGAAGACCTACGAGCAGTACTTC. Translated, it gives CASSPASGGKTYEQYF.

The genes are TRBV6-6 and TRBJ1-5; TRBD1 aligns across 7 bases. This CDR3 contains 14 residues. The germline V gene has CDR1 MNHNY and CDR2 SVGAGI (reference sequence). The trim removed 6 bases at V and 3 bases at J, leaving 5 bases unmatched. The CDR3 coding sequence is TGTGCCAGCAGAAGTACAGGGGCCAATCAGCCCCAGCATTTT. It is translated as CASRSTGANQPQHF.

The V and J genes are TRBV6-5 and TRBJ1-2; the match to TRBD1 covers 7 bases. Germline loops: CDR1 MNHEY, CDR2 SVGAGI. The CDR3 loop spans 13 amino acids. The ends lost 4 bases at V and 6 bases at J; junction bases unmatched: 5. The CDR3 loop reads CASSSTGANGYTF. The CDR3, as DNA: TGTGCCAGCAGTTCCACAGGGGCGAATGGCTACACCTTC.

The chain has TRBV7-2 and TRBJ1-6; perhaps TRBD1 as D (5 bases). Germline V gene lookup returns CDR1 SGHTA and CDR2 FQGNSA. The CDR3 loop spans 15 amino acids. V shed 5 bases and J shed 10 bases, with 18 bases lying between them. CDR3 amino acids: CASSRAAGVSSPLHF. The CDR3 nucleotides are TGTGCCAGCAGCCGGGCGGCGGGGGTGAGCTCACCCCTCCACTTT.

This clone appeared once. The rearrangement links TRBV12-3 or TRBV12-4 to TRBJ1-2, with TRBD1 as a possible D gene (6 bases). V lost 8 bases to trimming and J lost 5 bases, with 15 bases between them. CDR3 size: 13 residues. The CDR3, as DNA: TGTGCCAGCTCAGGGGCTACGGGGTATGGCTACACCTTC. As protein: CASSGATGYGYTF.

The chain links TRBV5-1 to TRBJ2-3, with TRBD2 matching over 8 bases. The CDR3 loop spans 16 amino acids. J lost 3 bases, V lost 3 bases, and 9 bases had no gene match. Germline V gene lookup returns CDR1 SGHRS and CDR2 YFSETQ. In DNA, the CDR3 is TGCGCCAGCAGCTCCTCCGTAGCGGGGTTTACAGATACGCAGTATTTT. Its translation: CASSSSVAGFTDTQYF.

The V gene is TRBV15, the J gene TRBJ2-5, with 7 bases identical to TRBD2. The CDR3 extends over 17 amino acids. J was trimmed by 5 bases and V by 0 bases; bases with no gene match: 12. Germline V gives CDR1 LNHNV, CDR2 YYDKDF (reference sequence). The CDR3 nucleotides are TGTGCCACCAGCAGAGATTATTCGCGGGGGAGCGGGGAGACCCAGTACTTC. It codes for CATSRDYSRGSGETQYF.

The J gene is TRBJ2-1, the V gene TRBV9; D is undetermined. Looked up from germline, CDR1 is SGDLS and CDR2 is YYNGEE. This CDR3 contains 13 residues. Trimming took off 1 base at V and 5 bases at J, with 7 bases between the two ends. CDR3: CASSVSPDNEQFF. For the CDR3, the DNA is TGTGCCAGCAGCGTATCCCCGGACAATGAGCAGTTCTTC.

The chain employs TRBV7-8 and TRBJ2-3; 12 positions match TRBD2. Trimming removed 1 base from V and 5 bases from J; junction bases left unmatched: 4. This CDR3 has 16 amino acids. From germline, CDR1 is SGHVS and CDR2 FQNEAQ. In DNA form, the CDR3 reads TGTGCCAGCAGCTTAGGGCTAGCGGGGGGGCAAGATACGCAGTATTTT. Amino acid sequence: CASSLGLAGGQDTQYF. The entire variable domain, with the rest obtained from reference TRBV7-8 and TRBJ2-3, is as follows: GAGVSQSPRYKVAKRGQDVALRCDPISGHVSLFWYQQALGQGPEFLTYFQNEAQLDKSGLPSDRFFAERPEGSVSTLKIQRTQQEDSAVYLCASSLGLAGGQDTQYFGPGTRLTVL.

V is TRBV19 and J is TRBJ1-5; maybe TRBD1 (6 bases). V was shortened by 4 bases and J by 2 bases, with 6 bases between the two germline ends. This CDR3 region has 13 residues. The germline CDR1 and CDR2 sequences are LNHDA and SQIVND (reference sequence). Here the CDR3 reads CASSTGGNQPQHF. The DNA of the CDR3 is TGTGCCAGTAGTACAGGGGGCAATCAGCCCCAGCATTTT. The full variable domain, with the rest looked up from reference TRBV19 and TRBJ1-5, is DGGITQSPKYLFRKEGQNVTLSCEQNLNHDAMYWYRQDPGQGLRLIYYSQIVNDFQKGDIAEGYSVSREKKESFPLTVTSAQKNPTAFYLCASSTGGNQPQHFGDGTRLSIL.

The chain couples TRBV5-1 to TRBJ2-7, with 8 bases matching TRBD2. CDR3 length: 15 residues. Germline CDR1 reads SGHRS; CDR2 reads YFSETQ. V was pared by 0 bases and J by 5 bases, with 7 bases of the junction left unmatched. CDR3 coding DNA: TGCGCCAGCAGCTTGGAGCCAGCGGGGGAGGACGAGCAGTACTTC. Amino acids: CASSLEPAGEDEQYF. Combining the CDR3 with reference TRBV5-1 and TRBJ2-7 gives the whole variable domain KAGVTQTPRYLIKTRGQQVTLSCSPISGHRSVSWYQQTPGQGLQFLFEYFSETQRNKGNFPGRFSGRQFSNSRSEMNVSTLELGDSALYLCASSLEPAGEDEQYFGPGTRLTVT.

For this clone: Mismatch with germline at one junction end may stem from a read error. The V and J genes are TRBV7-7 and TRBJ2-1; 7 positions match TRBD1. Germline CDR1 and CDR2: SSHAT and FNYEAQ (reference sequence). The CDR3 length is 17 residues. The CDR3 DNA reads as TGTGCTAGCAGCTTAGGCGCAGGGGGTAAGTGTAACAATGAGCAGTTCTTC. This codes for CASSLGAGGKCNNEQFF.

The rearrangement links TRBV27 to TRBJ1-1; 12 bases match TRBD1. Germline V CDR1 and CDR2: MNHEY, SMNVEV (reference sequence). V was clipped by 5 bases and J by 1 base; unmatched bases: 5. There are 16 residues in the CDR3. The DNA of the CDR3 is TGTGCCAGCAGTCCCCGGGACAGGGGGCAGAACACTGAAGCTTTCTTT. Translation: CASSPRDRGQNTEAFF.

The chain carries TRBV7-2 and TRBJ2-3; 9 bases map to TRBD2. After removal of 8 bases from V and 6 bases from J, the junction contained 15 bases not matched to a gene. CDR3 length: 16 residues. The germline CDR1 and CDR2 sequences are SGHTA and FQGNSA. The CDR3 bases are TGTGCCAGCTTTGCGGGGGGGCCTGGGAACAGGGATACGCAGTATTTT. Its protein is CASFAGGPGNRDTQYF.

CDR3 nucleotides: TGTGCCAGCAGCCCCCGTTCTACAGGGGGGGTAGGAGAGACCCAGTACTTC. Its translation: CASSPRSTGGVGETQYF. This chain links TRBV9 with TRBJ2-5, with D perhaps TRBD1 (8 bases). Germline-derived CDR1 and CDR2 are SGDLS and YYNGEE. The ends were cut back, 4 bases at V and 4 bases at J, with 23 bases in the middle. This CDR3 contains 17 residues.

In its sample, this clone was seen a few times. The rearrangement links TRBV5-6 to TRBJ1-2; the D is unclear. The CDR3 covers 12 residues. CDR1 is SGHDT and CDR2 is YYEEEE in the germline V gene. Deletions cut 4 bases from V and 3 bases from J, with 7 bases between. CDR3 residues: CASSQADYGYTF. CDR3 nucleotide sequence: TGTGCCAGCAGCCAAGCGGACTATGGCTACACCTTC. Combining the CDR3 with reference TRBV5-6 and TRBJ1-2 gives the whole variable domain DAGVTQSPTHLIKTRGQQVTLRCSPKSGHDTVSWYQQALGQGPQFIFQYYEEEERQRGNFPDRFSGHQFPNYSSELNVNALLLGDSALYLCASSQADYGYTFGSGTRLTVV.